This TCR beta chain emerged from a study of cytomegalovirus exposure and HLA in healthy donors. Germline CDR1 reads SGHVS; CDR2 reads FQNEAQ. V dropped 3 bases and J dropped 0 bases, with 3 bases sitting between them. The CDR3 is 13 amino acids. Comments on this clone: Its antigen is currently unknown.

Study results and limitations: The authors reported that TCR beta sequences could predict HLA-A and HLA-B alleles. These predictions were accurate for most subjects in the first cohort.

Primers included in the PCR were 60 Vbeta and 13 Jbeta primers. Assay: immunoSEQ multiplex PCR; the TCRdb copy retains only in-frame clones and omits some. The data hold around 100,000 clones, with approximately 68% observed a single time. Sequenced input: PBMCs. V is TRBV7-8 and J is TRBJ1-3; no clear D. The origin of this receptor is a woman aged 18-29 years in good health and CMV-seropositive. The CDR3 DNA follows: TGTGCCAGCAGCTTGGCCTCTGGAAACACCATATATTTT. It specifies CASSLASGNTIYF.